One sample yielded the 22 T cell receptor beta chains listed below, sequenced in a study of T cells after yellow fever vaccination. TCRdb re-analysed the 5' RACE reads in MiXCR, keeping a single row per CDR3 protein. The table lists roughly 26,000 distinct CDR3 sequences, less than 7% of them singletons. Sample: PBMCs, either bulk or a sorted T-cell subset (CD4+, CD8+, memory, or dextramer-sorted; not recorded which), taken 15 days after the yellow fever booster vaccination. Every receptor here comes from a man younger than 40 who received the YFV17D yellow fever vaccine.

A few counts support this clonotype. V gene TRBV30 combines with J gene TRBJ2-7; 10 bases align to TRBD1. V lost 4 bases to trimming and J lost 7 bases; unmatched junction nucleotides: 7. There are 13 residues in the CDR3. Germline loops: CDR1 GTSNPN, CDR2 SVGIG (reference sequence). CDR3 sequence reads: CAWIRTGGREQYF. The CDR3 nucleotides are TGTGCCTGGATTAGGACAGGGGGGAGGGAGCAGTACTTC.

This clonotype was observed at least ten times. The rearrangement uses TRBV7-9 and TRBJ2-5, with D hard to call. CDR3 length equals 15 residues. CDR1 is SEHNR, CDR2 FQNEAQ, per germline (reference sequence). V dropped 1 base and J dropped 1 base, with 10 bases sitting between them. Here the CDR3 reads CASSLVYAGQETQYF. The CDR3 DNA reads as TGTGCCAGCAGCTTAGTTTACGCAGGCCAAGAGACCCAGTACTTC.

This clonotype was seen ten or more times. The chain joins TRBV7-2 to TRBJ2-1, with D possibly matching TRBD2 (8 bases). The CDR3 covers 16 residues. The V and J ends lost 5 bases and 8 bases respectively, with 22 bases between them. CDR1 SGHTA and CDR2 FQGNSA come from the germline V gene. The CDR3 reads CASSIKPGLDRDEQFF. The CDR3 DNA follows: TGTGCCAGCAGCATTAAACCGGGACTAGACAGGGATGAGCAGTTCTTC.

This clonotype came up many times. The CDR3, as DNA: TGCAGTGCTAGACCCGGGAGGAGCTCCTACAATGAGCAGTTCTTC. Encoded protein: CSARPGRSSYNEQFF. The chain recombines TRBV20-1 with TRBJ2-1, with 7 bases aligning to TRBD2. Germline V gene lookup returns CDR1 DFQATT and CDR2 SNEGSKA (reference sequence). J was trimmed by 0 bases and V by 2 bases; bases with no gene match: 4. The CDR3 covers 15 residues.

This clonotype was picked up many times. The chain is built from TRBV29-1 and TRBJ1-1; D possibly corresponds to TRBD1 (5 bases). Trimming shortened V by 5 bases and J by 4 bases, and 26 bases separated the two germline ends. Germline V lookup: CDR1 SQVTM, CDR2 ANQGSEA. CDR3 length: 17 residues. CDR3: CSVNWGGRWRKGTEAFF. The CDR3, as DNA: TGCAGCGTTAATTGGGGGGGGAGATGGAGGAAAGGCACTGAAGCTTTCTTT. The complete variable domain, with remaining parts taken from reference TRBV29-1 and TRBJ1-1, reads SAVISQKPSRDICQRGTSLTIQCQVDSQVTMMFWYRQQPGQSLTLIATANQGSEATYESGFVIDKFPISRPNLTFSTLTVSNMSPEDSSIYLCSVNWGGRWRKGTEAFFGQGTRLTVV.

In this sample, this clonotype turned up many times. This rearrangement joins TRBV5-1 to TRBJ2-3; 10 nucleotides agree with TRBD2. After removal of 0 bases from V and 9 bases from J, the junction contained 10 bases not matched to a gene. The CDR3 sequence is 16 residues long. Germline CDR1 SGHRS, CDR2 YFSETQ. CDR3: CASSLDPSGRGYTQYF. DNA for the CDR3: TGCGCCAGCAGCTTGGATCCTAGCGGGAGAGGATACACGCAGTATTTT.

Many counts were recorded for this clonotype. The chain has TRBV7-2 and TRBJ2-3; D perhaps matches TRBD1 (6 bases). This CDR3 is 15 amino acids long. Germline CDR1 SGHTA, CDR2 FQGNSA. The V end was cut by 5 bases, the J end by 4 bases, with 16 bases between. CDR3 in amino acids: CASSLRHTGSDTQYF. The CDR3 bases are TGTGCCAGCAGCCTACGACACACAGGGTCAGATACGCAGTATTTT.

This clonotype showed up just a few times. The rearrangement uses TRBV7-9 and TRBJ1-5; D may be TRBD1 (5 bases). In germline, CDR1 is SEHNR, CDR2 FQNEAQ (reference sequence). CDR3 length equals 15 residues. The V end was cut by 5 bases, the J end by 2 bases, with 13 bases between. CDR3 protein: CASSHDSRGNQPQHF. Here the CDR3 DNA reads TGTGCCAGCAGCCATGACAGTCGAGGCAATCAGCCCCAGCATTTT.

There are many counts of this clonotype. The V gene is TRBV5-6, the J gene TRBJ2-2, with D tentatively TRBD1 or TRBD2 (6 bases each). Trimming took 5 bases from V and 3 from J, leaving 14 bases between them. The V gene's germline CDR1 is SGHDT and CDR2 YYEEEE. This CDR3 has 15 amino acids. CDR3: CASRLGGIDTGELFF. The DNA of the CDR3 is TGTGCCAGCAGACTAGGGGGGATCGACACCGGGGAGCTGTTTTTT.

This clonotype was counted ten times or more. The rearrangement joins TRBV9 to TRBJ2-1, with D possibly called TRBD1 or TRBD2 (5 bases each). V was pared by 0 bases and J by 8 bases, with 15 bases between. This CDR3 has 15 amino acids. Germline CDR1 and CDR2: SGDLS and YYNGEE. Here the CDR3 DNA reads TGTGCCAGCAGCGTAGGGGGGAGATGGCCCGATGAGCAGTTCTTC. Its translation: CASSVGGRWPDEQFF.

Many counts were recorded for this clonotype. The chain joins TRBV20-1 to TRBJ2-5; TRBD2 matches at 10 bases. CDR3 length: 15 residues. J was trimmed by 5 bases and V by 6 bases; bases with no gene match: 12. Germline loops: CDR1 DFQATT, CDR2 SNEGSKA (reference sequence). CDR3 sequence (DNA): TGCAGTGCCCGAGACGAAGCGGGAGGGTTGGAGACCCAGTACTTC. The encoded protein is CSARDEAGGLETQYF.

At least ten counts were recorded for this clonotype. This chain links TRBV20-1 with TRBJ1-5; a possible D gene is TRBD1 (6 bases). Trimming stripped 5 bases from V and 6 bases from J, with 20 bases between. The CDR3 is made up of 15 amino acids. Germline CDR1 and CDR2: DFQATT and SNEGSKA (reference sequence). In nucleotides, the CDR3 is TGCAGTGCTGAACAGGGCGACAGGATATCTCAGCCCCAGCATTTT. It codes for CSAEQGDRISQPQHF.

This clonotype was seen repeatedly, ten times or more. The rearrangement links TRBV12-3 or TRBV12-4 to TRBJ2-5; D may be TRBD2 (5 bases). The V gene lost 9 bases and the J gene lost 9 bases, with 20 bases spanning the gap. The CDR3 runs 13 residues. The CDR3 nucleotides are TGTGCCAGTCACATCGGAGGACGGTCGGCCCAGTACTTC. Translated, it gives CASHIGGRSAQYF.

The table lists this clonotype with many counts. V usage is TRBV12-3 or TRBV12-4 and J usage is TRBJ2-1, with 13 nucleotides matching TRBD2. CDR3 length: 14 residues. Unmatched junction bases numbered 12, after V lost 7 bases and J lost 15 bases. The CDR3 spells CASTDGLAGVVLFF. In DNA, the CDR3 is TGTGCCAGCACCGATGGACTAGCGGGAGTAGTCCTGTTCTTC.

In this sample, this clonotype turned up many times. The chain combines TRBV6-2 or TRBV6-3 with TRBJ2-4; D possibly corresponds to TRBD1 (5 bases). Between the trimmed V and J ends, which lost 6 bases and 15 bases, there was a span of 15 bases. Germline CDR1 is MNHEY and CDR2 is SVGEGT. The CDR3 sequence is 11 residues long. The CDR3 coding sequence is TGTGCCAGCAGCAATGGGCGTACAGGGTACTTC. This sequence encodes CASSNGRTGYF.

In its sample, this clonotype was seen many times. The CDR3 protein is CASSNGRATGELFF. The CDR3 nucleotides are TGTGCCAGTAGTAACGGCAGGGCCACCGGGGAGCTGTTTTTT. The gene calls are TRBV19 and TRBJ2-2; TRBD1 is a possible D gene (5 bases). CDR1 and CDR2 (germline): LNHDA, SQIVND (reference sequence). The CDR3 totals 14 residues. Trimming cost V 4 bases and J 4 bases, with 10 bases left between them.

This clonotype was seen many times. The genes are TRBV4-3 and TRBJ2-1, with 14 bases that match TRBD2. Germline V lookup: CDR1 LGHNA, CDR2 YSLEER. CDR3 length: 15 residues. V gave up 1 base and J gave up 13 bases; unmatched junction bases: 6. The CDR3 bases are TGCGCCAGCAGCCAAGTGCGACTAGCGGGAGGGCCCCAGTTCTTC. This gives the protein CASSQVRLAGGPQFF.

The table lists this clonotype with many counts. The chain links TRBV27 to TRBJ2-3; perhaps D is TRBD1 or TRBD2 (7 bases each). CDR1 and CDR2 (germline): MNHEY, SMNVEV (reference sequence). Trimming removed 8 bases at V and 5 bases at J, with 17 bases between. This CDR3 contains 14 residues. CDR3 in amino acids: CASAGDREGDTQYF. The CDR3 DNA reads TGTGCCAGCGCCGGCGACAGGGAGGGAGATACGCAGTATTTT.

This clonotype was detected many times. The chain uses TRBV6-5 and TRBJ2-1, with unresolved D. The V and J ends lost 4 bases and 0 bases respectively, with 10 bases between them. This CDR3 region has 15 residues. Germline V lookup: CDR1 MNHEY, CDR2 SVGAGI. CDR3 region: CASSLEWSSYNEQFF. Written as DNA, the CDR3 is TGTGCCAGCAGTTTGGAGTGGAGCTCCTACAATGAGCAGTTCTTC.

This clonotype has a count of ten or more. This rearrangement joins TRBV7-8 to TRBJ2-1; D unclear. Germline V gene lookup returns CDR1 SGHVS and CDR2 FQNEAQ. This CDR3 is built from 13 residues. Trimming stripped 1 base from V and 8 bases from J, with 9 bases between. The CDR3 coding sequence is TGTGCCAGCAGCTTAGAGTCCGGATATGAGCAGTTCTTC. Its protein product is CASSLESGYEQFF. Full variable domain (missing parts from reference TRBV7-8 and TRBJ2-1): GAGVSQSPRYKVAKRGQDVALRCDPISGHVSLFWYQQALGQGPEFLTYFQNEAQLDKSGLPSDRFFAERPEGSVSTLKIQRTQQEDSAVYLCASSLESGYEQFFGPGTRLTVL.

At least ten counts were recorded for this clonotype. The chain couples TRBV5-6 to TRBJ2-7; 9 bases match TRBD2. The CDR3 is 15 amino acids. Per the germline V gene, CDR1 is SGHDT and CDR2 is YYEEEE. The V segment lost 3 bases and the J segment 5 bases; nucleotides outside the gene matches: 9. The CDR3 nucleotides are TGTGCCAGCAGCTGGATAGCGGGAGAGGGCCACGAGCAGTACTTC. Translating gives CASSWIAGEGHEQYF.

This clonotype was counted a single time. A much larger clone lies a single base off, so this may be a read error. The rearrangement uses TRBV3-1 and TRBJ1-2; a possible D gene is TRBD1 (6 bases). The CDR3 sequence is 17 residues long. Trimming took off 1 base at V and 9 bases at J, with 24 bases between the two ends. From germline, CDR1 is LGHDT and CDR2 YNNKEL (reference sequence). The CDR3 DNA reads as TGTGCCAGCAGCCAAGTCCTCTTACGGGACATAGGGCTTCGCTACACCTTC. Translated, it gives CASSQVLLRDIGLRYTF.